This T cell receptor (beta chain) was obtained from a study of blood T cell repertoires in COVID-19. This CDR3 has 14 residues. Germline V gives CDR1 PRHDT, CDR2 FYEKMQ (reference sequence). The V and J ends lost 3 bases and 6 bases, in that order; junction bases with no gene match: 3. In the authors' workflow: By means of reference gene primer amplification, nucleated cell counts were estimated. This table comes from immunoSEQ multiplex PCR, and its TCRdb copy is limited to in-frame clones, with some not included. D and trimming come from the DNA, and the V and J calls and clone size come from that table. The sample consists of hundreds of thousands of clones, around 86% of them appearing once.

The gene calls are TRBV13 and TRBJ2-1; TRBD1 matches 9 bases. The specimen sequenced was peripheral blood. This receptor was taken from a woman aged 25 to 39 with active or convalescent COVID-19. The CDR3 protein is CASSFGTGFNEQFF. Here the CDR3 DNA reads TGTGCCAGCAGCTTCGGGACAGGGTTCAATGAGCAGTTCTTC.